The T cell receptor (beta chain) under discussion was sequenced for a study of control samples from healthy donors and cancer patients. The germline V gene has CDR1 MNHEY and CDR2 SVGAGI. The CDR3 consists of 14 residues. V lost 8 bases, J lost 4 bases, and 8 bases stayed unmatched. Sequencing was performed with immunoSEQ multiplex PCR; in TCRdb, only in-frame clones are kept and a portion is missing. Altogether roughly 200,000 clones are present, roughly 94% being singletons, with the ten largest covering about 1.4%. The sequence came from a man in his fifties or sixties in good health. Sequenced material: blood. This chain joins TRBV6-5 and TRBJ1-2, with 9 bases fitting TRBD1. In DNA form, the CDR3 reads TGTGCCAGCGGATTACAGGGGGCCGTCTATGGCTACACCTTC. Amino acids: CASGLQGAVYGYTF.